This record covers a single TCR beta chain. The target antigen is unknown. V lost 6 bases to trimming and J lost 7 bases, with 10 bases between them. The germline V gene has CDR1 SNHLY and CDR2 FYNNEI. The CDR3 runs 12 residues. The PCR employed 60 Vbeta primers together with 13 Jbeta primers. Method: immunoSEQ multiplex PCR; TCRdb's copy keeps in-frame clones and lacks some. The sample includes 90,000 to 120,000 clones, around 72% of them seen just once. This entry belongs to a study of cytomegalovirus exposure and HLA in healthy donors. Findings and caveats of the study: Another analysis was done later, and it associated approximately 15,000 TCR beta sequences with HLA alleles at 0.05 false discovery rate. A highly shared variant cluster was judged a likely technical artifact.

The sample was PBMCs. This receptor was taken from a male donor in good health and CMV-seropositive. V is TRBV2 and J is TRBJ2-1; weak D call: TRBD2 (5 bases). The CDR3 DNA reads TGTGCCAGCAGGATGTCGGGAAATGAGCAGTTCTTC. This sequence encodes CASRMSGNEQFF.